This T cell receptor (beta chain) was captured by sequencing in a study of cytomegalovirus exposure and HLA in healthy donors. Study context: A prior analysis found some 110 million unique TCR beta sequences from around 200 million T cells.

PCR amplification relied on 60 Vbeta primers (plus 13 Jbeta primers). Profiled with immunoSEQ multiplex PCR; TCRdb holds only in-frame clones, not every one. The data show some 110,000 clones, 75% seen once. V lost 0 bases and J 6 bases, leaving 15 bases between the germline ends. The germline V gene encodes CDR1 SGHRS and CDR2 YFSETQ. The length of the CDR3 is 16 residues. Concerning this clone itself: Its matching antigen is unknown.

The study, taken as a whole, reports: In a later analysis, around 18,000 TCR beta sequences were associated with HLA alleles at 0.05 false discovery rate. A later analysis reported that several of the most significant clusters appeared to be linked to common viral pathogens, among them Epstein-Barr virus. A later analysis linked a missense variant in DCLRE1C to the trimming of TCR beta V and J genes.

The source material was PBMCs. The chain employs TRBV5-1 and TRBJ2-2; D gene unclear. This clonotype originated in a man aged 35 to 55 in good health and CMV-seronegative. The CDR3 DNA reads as TGCGCCAGCAGCTTGGCCGAGGTTCAGATCGCCGGGGAGCTGTTTTTT. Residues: CASSLAEVQIAGELFF. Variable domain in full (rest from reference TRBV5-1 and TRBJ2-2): KAGVTQTPRYLIKTRGQQVTLSCSPISGHRSVSWYQQTPGQGLQFLFEYFSETQRNKGNFPGRFSGRQFSNSRSEMNVSTLELGDSALYLCASSLAEVQIAGELFFGEGSRLTVL.